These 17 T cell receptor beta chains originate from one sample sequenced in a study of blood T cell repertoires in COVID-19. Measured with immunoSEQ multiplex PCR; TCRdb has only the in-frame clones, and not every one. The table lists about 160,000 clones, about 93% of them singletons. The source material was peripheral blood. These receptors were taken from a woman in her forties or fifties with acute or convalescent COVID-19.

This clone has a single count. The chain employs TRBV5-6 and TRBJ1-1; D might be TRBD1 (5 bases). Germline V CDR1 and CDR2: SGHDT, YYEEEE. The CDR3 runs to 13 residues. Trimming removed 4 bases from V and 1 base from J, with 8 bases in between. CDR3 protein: CASSPTANTEAFF. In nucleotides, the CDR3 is TGTGCCAGCAGCCCGACAGCGAACACTGAAGCTTTCTTT.

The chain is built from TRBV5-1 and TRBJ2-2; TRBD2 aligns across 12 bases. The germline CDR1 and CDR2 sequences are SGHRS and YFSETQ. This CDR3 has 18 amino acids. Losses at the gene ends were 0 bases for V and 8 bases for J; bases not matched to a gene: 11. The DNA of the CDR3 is TGCGCCAGCAGCTTGGGACGACTAGCGGGGGACCGAGGAGGGGAGCTGTTTTTT. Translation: CASSLGRLAGDRGGELFF.

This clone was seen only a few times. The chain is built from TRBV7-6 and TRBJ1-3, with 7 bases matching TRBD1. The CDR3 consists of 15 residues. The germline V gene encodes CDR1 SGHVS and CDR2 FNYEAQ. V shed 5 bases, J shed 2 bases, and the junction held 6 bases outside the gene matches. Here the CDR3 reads CASSPGTDTGNTIYF. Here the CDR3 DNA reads TGTGCCAGCAGCCCGGGGACAGATACTGGAAACACCATATATTTT. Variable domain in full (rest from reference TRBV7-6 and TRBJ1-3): GAGVSQSPRYKVTKRGQDVALRCDPISGHVSLYWYRQALGQGPEFLTYFNYEAQQDKSGLPNDRFSAERPEGSISTLTIQRTEQRDSAMYRCASSPGTDTGNTIYFGEGSWLTVV.

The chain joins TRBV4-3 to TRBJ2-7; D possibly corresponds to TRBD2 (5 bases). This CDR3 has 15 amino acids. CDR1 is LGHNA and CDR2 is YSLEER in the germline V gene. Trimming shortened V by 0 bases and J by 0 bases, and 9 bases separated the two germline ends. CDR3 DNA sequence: TGCGCCAGCAGCCAAGATGGAGGCAGCTCCTACGAGCAGTACTTC. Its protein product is CASSQDGGSSYEQYF.

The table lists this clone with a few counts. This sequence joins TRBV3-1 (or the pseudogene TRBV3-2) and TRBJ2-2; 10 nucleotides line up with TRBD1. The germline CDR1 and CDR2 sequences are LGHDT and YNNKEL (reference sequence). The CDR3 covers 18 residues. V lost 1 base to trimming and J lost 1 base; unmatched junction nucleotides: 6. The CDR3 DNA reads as TGTGCCAGCAGCCAAGGGGACAGGGGATGGAAGAACACCGGGGAGCTGTTTTTT. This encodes CASSQGDRGWKNTGELFF.

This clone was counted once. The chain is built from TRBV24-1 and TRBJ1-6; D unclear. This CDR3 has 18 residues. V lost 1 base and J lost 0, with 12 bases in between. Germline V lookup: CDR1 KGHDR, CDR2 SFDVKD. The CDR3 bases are TGTGCCACCAGTGATTTTTATGCCCCTAGCTCCTATAATTCACCCCTCCACTTT. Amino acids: CATSDFYAPSSYNSPLHF.

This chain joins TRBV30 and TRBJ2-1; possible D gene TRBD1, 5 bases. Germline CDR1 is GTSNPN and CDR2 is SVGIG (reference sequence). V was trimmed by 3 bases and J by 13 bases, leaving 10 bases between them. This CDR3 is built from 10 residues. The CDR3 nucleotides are TGTGCCTGGAGGGGAACAGGTCAGTTCTTC. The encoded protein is CAWRGTGQFF. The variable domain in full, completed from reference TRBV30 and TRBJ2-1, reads SQTIHQWPATLVQPVGSPLSLECTVEGTSNPNLYWYRQAAGRGLQLLFYSVGIGQISSEVPQNLSASRPQDRQFILSSKKLLLSDSGFYLCAWRGTGQFFGPGTRLTVL.

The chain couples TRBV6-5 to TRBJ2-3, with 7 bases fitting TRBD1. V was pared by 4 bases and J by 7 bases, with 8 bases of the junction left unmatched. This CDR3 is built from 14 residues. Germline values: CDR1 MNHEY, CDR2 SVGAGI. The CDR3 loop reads CASSSRDRTNTQYF. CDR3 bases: TGTGCCAGCAGTTCCCGGGACAGAACAAATACGCAGTATTTT.

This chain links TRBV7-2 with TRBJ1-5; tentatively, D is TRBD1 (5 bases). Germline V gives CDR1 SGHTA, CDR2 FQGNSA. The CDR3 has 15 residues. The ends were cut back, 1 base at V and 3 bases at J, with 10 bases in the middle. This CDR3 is CASSLDQGYNQPQHF. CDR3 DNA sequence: TGTGCCAGCAGCTTAGATCAGGGTTACAATCAGCCCCAGCATTTT.

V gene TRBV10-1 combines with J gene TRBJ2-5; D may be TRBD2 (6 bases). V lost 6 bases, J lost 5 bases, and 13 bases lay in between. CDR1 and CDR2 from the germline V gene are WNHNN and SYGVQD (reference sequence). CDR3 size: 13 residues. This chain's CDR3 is CASSSAEGETQYF. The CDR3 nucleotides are TGCGCCAGCAGCTCAGCGGAGGGGGAGACCCAGTACTTC.

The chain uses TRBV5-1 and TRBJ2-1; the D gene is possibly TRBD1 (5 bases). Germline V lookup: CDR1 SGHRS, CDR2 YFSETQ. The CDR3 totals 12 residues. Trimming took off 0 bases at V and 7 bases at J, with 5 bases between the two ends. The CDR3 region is CASSLEGNEQFF. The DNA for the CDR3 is TGCGCCAGCAGCTTGGAGGGGAATGAGCAGTTCTTC.

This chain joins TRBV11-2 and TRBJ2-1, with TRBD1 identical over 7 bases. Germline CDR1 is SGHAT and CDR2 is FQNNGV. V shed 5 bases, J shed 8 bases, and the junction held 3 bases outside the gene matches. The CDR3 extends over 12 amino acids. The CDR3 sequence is CASSRQGYEQFF. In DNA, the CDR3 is TGTGCCAGCAGCCGACAGGGATATGAGCAGTTCTTC.

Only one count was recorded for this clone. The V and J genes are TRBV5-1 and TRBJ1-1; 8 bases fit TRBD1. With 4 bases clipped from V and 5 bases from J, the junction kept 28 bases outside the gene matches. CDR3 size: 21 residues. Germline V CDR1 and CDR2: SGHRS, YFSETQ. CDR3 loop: CASSLPRDRTYHYGDGTEAFF. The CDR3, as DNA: TGCGCCAGCAGCCTCCCCCGGGACAGGACGTACCACTACGGGGACGGTACTGAAGCTTTCTTT.

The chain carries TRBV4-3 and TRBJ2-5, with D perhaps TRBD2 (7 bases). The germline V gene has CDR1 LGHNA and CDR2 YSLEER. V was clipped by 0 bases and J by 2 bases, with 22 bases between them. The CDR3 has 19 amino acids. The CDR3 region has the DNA TGCGCCAGCAGCCAAGATTGGACTAGGGCAGGGGTGATACAAGAGACCCAGTACTTC. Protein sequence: CASSQDWTRAGVIQETQYF.

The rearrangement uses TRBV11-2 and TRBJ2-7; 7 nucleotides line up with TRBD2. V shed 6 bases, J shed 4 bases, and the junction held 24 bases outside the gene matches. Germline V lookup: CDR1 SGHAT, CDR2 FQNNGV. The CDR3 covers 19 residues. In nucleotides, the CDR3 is TGTGCCAGCAGTGGATTGGACGGAGACGGGGGGACTACTCAGTACGAGCAGTACTTC. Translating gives CASSGLDGDGGTTQYEQYF. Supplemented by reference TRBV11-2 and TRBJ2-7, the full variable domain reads EAGVAQSPRYKIIEKRQSVAFWCNPISGHATLYWYQQILGQGPKLLIQFQNNGVVDDSQLPKDRFSAERLKGVDSTLKIQPAKLEDSAVYLCASSGLDGDGGTTQYEQYFGPGTRLTVT.

Here the CDR3 DNA reads TGTGCCAGCAGCTTCACAGGTTACAATGAGCAGTTCTTC. Amino acid sequence: CASSFTGYNEQFF. The gene calls are TRBV11-2 and TRBJ2-1; the D gene is possibly TRBD1 (5 bases). The CDR3 consists of 13 residues. Per germline, CDR1 SGHAT and CDR2 FQNNGV. The germline V and J ends were trimmed by 3 bases and 4 bases, with 7 bases remaining between them.

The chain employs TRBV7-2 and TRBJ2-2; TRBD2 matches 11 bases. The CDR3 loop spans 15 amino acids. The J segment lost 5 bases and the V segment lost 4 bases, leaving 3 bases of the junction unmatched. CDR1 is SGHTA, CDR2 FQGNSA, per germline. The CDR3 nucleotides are TGTGCCAGCAGCTCACTAGCGGGAGTTACCGGGGAGCTGTTTTTT. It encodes CASSSLAGVTGELFF.